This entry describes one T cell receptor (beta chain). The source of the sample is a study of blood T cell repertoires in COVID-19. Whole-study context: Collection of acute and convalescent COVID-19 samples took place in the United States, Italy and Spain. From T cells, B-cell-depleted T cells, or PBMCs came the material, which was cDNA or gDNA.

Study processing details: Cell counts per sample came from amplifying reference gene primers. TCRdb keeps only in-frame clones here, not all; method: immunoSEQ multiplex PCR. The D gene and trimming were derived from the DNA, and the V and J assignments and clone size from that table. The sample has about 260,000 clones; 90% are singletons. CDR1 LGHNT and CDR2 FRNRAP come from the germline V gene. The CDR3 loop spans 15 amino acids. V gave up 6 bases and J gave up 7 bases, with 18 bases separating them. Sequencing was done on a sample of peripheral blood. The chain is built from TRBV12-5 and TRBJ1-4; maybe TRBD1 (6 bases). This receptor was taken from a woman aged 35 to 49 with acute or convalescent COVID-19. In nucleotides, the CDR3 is TGTGCTAGTGGATTCGTAGGGGGGGGAGGTGAAAAACTGTTTTTT. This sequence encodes CASGFVGGGGEKLFF.